Each of the 27 T cell receptor beta chains below was sequenced from the same sample in a study of graft-versus-host responses after intestinal transplantation. The assay was immunoSEQ multiplex PCR, and TCRdb's table has in-frame clones only and misses some. The sample includes roughly 100,000 clones, less than 90% seen only once; the top ten take about 0.9%. Which antigens these TCRs recognize remains unknown. The input for sequencing was unstimulated CD4+ T cells sorted from spleen or lymph node cells, taken before intestinal transplant. The source of these receptors is a human donor who received an intestinal transplant.

This chain joins TRBV7-6 and TRBJ2-1, with TRBD2 matching 9 bases. There are 16 residues in the CDR3. In germline, CDR1 is SGHVS, CDR2 FNYEAQ. J gave up 5 bases and V 5 bases, and 10 bases lay outside the gene matches. In nucleotides, the CDR3 is TGTGCCAGCAGCAATAGCGGCCTAGCGGGGAACAATGAGCAGTTCTTC. Translating it yields CASSNSGLAGNNEQFF.

The chain couples TRBV28 to TRBJ1-2, with TRBD1 matching 7 bases. Unmatched junction bases numbered 7, after V lost 6 bases and J lost 9 bases. Germline CDR1 reads MDHEN; CDR2 reads SYDVKM. CDR3 length equals 12 residues. The CDR3 DNA follows: TGTGCCAGCAGCTCGAAGGGACAGCGCTACACCTTC. Its translation is CASSSKGQRYTF.

This clone was seen a handful of times. J is TRBJ2-2 and V is TRBV2; D ambiguous. The CDR3 extends over 14 amino acids. The V gene lost 4 bases and the J gene lost 7 bases, with 13 bases spanning the gap. Per germline, CDR1 SNHLY and CDR2 FYNNEI. CDR3 sequence: CASSVGNVVGELFF. CDR3 nucleotides: TGTGCCAGCAGTGTAGGAAACGTGGTCGGGGAGCTGTTTTTT. Complete variable domain (other parts from reference TRBV2 and TRBJ2-2): EPEVTQTPSHQVTQMGQEVILRCVPISNHLYFYWYRQILGQKVEFLVSFYNNEISEKSEIFDDQFSVERPDGSNFTLKIRSTKLEDSAMYFCASSVGNVVGELFFGEGSRLTVL.

V gene TRBV28 combines with J gene TRBJ2-1; D gene uncertain. Germline loops: CDR1 MDHEN, CDR2 SYDVKM. Deletions cut 1 base from V and 5 bases from J, with 3 bases between. The CDR3 loop spans 12 amino acids. This CDR3 is CASSLSDNEQFF. The DNA of the CDR3 is TGTGCCAGCAGTTTATCGGACAATGAGCAGTTCTTC.

Only a few counts were recorded for this clone. The rearrangement uses TRBV6-1 and TRBJ2-3, with TRBD1 as a possible D gene (6 bases). CDR1 is MNHNS and CDR2 is SASEGT in the germline V gene. There are 15 residues in the CDR3. V lost 5 bases to trimming and J lost 4 bases, with 16 bases between them. Here the CDR3 DNA reads TGTGCCAGCAGTCAGGGGTTTGGAATTCCAGATACGCAGTATTTT. Translating it yields CASSQGFGIPDTQYF.

This chain uses TRBV28 with TRBJ1-4, with a weak D call TRBD1 (5 bases). Trimming stripped 5 bases from V and 11 bases from J, with 18 bases between. The germline V gene encodes CDR1 MDHEN and CDR2 SYDVKM. The CDR3 covers 14 residues. The CDR3 spells CASSARDLNQKLFF. CDR3 coding DNA: TGTGCCAGCAGTGCCCGGGACCTTAATCAGAAACTGTTTTTT.

This chain joins TRBV11-3 and TRBJ2-5; TRBD2 matches at 7 bases. V was pared by 5 bases and J by 4 bases, with 7 bases of the junction left unmatched. Germline CDR1 is SGHNT and CDR2 is YENEEA. This CDR3 has 14 residues. CDR3 sequence reads: CASSTGGGLETQYF. In nucleotides, the CDR3 is TGTGCCAGCAGCACTGGGGGGGGGTTAGAGACCCAGTACTTC.

This sequence joins TRBV10-3 and TRBJ2-7; 7 positions agree with TRBD1. J gave up 5 bases and V 9 bases, and 10 bases lay outside the gene matches. Per germline, CDR1 ENHRY and CDR2 SYGVKD. The CDR3 sequence is 13 residues long. The CDR3 sequence is CAISLTGRDEQYF. CDR3 coding DNA: TGTGCCATTTCATTGACAGGGCGGGACGAGCAGTACTTC.

The rearrangement joins TRBV7-9 to TRBJ2-5; D is perhaps TRBD1 (6 bases). Gene TRBJ2-7 matches the end of the DNA better, so the J call may be wrong. From germline, CDR1 is SEHNR and CDR2 FQNEAQ (reference sequence). The CDR3 runs 14 residues. DNA for the CDR3: TGTGCCAGCAGCTCACTACAGGGATCCTACGAGCAGTACTTC. This encodes CASSSLQGSYEQYF.

The chain uses TRBV30 and TRBJ2-5, with 12 bases lining up with TRBD2. V was clipped by 4 bases and J by 5 bases; unmatched bases: 5. CDR1 is GTSNPN, CDR2 SVGIG, per germline (reference sequence). The CDR3 spans 14 residues. CDR3 sequence: CAWKASGRGETQYF. CDR3 DNA: TGTGCCTGGAAAGCTAGCGGGAGGGGGGAGACCCAGTACTTC.

This chain connects TRBV7-2 to TRBJ2-7; 9 positions match TRBD2. Trimming removed 5 bases from V and 2 bases from J; junction bases left unmatched: 7. CDR3 length: 15 amino acids. Per germline, CDR1 SGHTA and CDR2 FQGNSA. In DNA form, the CDR3 reads TGTGCCAGCAGCCCGGTCAGCGGGGGGCCCTACGAGCAGTACTTC. Translation gives CASSPVSGGPYEQYF. The whole variable domain, filled in from reference TRBV7-2 and TRBJ2-7, reads GAGVSQSPSNKVTEKGKDVELRCDPISGHTALYWYRQSLGQGLEFLIYFQGNSAPDKSGLPSDRFSAERTGGSVSTLTIQRTQQEDSAVYLCASSPVSGGPYEQYFGPGTRLTVT.

This chain's CDR3 is CASSLRADRQETQYF. In DNA form, the CDR3 reads TGTGCCAGCAGCTTAAGGGCAGACCGTCAAGAGACCCAGTACTTC. V and J are TRBV11-3 and TRBJ2-5; D not resolved. CDR3 length: 15 residues. Germline loops: CDR1 SGHNT, CDR2 YENEEA. Trimming stripped 2 bases from V and 2 bases from J, with 12 bases between.

This clone was detected a few times. The rearrangement joins TRBV2 to TRBJ1-1; D is ambiguous. Deletions cut 2 bases from V and 1 base from J, with 5 bases between. The CDR3 contains 13 residues. Germline V gives CDR1 SNHLY, CDR2 FYNNEI. CDR3 sequence reads: CASSEQKNTEAFF. The DNA of the CDR3 is TGTGCCAGCAGTGAACAGAAGAACACTGAAGCTTTCTTT.

The J gene is TRBJ2-2, the V gene TRBV7-3; the D gene is possibly TRBD2 (6 bases). The CDR3 spans 13 residues. The germline V and J ends were trimmed by 4 bases and 13 bases, with 16 bases remaining between them. Germline V gene sequence: CDR1 SGHTA, CDR2 FQGTGA. CDR3 residues: CASSSNQAGRLFF. The CDR3 DNA follows: TGTGCCAGCAGCTCGAATCAGGCCGGGAGGCTGTTTTTT.

The CDR3 is CASSADPGSGNTIYF. In DNA form, the CDR3 reads TGTGCCAGCAGCGCCGACCCGGGCTCTGGAAACACCATATATTTT. The chain links TRBV9 to TRBJ1-3; D remains ambiguous. The CDR3 runs to 15 residues. V lost 3 bases and J lost 0, with 10 bases in between. Germline-derived CDR1 and CDR2 are SGDLS and YYNGEE.

DNA for the CDR3: TGTGCCAGCAGCCTTAGCGGGGGGGCGAATACGCAGTATTTT. This encodes CASSLSGGANTQYF. The chain links TRBV9 to TRBJ2-3; 11 bases map to TRBD2. Germline-derived CDR1 and CDR2 are SGDLS and YYNGEE. This CDR3 comprises 14 residues. The V and J ends lost 4 bases and 7 bases, in that order; junction bases with no gene match: 5. Combining the CDR3 with reference TRBV9 and TRBJ2-3 gives the whole variable domain DSGVTQTPKHLITATGQRVTLRCSPRSGDLSVYWYQQSLDQGLQFLIQYYNGEERAKGNILERFSAQQFPDLHSELNLSSLELGDSALYFCASSLSGGANTQYFGPGTRLTVL.

The chain combines TRBV30 with TRBJ2-3, with 11 nucleotides matching TRBD2. The trim removed 3 bases at V and 5 bases at J, leaving 13 bases unmatched. In germline, CDR1 is GTSNPN, CDR2 SVGIG (reference sequence). The CDR3 is made up of 17 amino acids. In DNA form, the CDR3 reads TGTGCCTGGAGCCAGGGGGGGGTAGGACTAGCGGGAGATACGCAGTATTTT. It translates to CAWSQGGVGLAGDTQYF.

The rearrangement joins TRBV14 to TRBJ2-5; D is uncertain. CDR1 and CDR2 from the germline V gene are SGHDN and FVKESK. V shed 1 base and J shed 4 bases, with 7 bases lying between them. CDR3 length equals 13 residues. The CDR3 loop is CASSQVMRETQYF. The CDR3 DNA reads as TGTGCCAGCAGCCAAGTTATGAGAGAGACCCAGTACTTC. Based on the CDR3 plus reference TRBV14 and TRBJ2-5, the full variable domain is EAGVTQFPSHSVIEKGQTVTLRCDPISGHDNLYWYRRVMGKEIKFLLHFVKESKQDESGMPNNRFLAERTGGTYSTLKVQPAELEDSGVYFCASSQVMRETQYFGPGTRLLVL.

The chain has TRBV4-1 and TRBJ2-1; either TRBD1 or TRBD2 may supply D (5 bases each). The CDR3 contains 19 residues. The V gene lost 0 bases and the J gene lost 0 bases, with 18 bases spanning the gap. In germline, CDR1 is MGHRA, CDR2 YSYEKL. The CDR3 protein is CASSQDPSSGAGSYNEQFF. The CDR3 DNA sequence: TGCGCCAGCAGCCAAGACCCCAGCTCCGGGGCCGGCTCCTACAATGAGCAGTTCTTC.

The chain is built from TRBV5-4 and TRBJ2-2, with D tentatively TRBD1 or TRBD2 (5 bases each). V lost 2 bases, J lost 1 base, and 9 bases lay in between. The CDR3 has 15 amino acids. The germline gives CDR1 SGHNT, CDR2 YYREEE (reference sequence). DNA of the CDR3: TGTGCCAGCAGCTTCGGGACGGAGAACACCGGGGAGCTGTTTTTT. It specifies CASSFGTENTGELFF.

V usage is TRBV2 and J usage is TRBJ2-5; D is unresolved. Trimming cost V 4 bases and J 0 bases, with 9 bases left between them. In germline, CDR1 is SNHLY, CDR2 FYNNEI. The CDR3 totals 14 residues. Here the CDR3 DNA reads TGTGCCAGCAGTGCGCTAACCAACCAAGAGACCCAGTACTTC. Amino acids: CASSALTNQETQYF.

The CDR3 region has the DNA TGTGCCAGCAGTTCCTTCGGCAGGTCGGACAATGAGCAGTTCTTC. The encoded protein is CASSSFGRSDNEQFF. The chain has TRBV25-1 and TRBJ2-1; D is unresolved. Trimming shortened V by 5 bases and J by 5 bases, and 16 bases separated the two germline ends. The germline V gene encodes CDR1 MGHDK and CDR2 SYGVNS. The CDR3 has 15 residues.

The V call is TRBV25-1, the J call TRBJ2-3; tentative D call: TRBD2 (7 bases). CDR1 is MGHDK and CDR2 is SYGVNS in the germline V gene. V shed 6 bases and J shed 1 base, with 11 bases lying between them. The CDR3 length is 14 residues. The CDR3, as DNA: TGTGCCAGCAGCCCGGGGGGCGGCACAGATACGCAGTATTTT. It specifies CASSPGGGTDTQYF.

The chain is built from TRBV5-1 and TRBJ1-4; D remains unclear. V was trimmed by 1 base and J by 0 bases, leaving 7 bases between them. CDR1 SGHRS and CDR2 YFSETQ come from the germline V gene. The CDR3 has 15 amino acids. The CDR3 sequence: CASSLTVSTNEKLFF. The CDR3, as DNA: TGCGCCAGCAGCTTGACAGTATCAACTAATGAAAAACTGTTTTTT.

The chain couples TRBV7-9 to TRBJ2-2, with D hard to call. V was pared by 5 bases and J by 5 bases, with 6 bases between. The germline gives CDR1 SEHNR, CDR2 FQNEAQ (reference sequence). The CDR3 is 12 amino acids. The CDR3 reads CASSAATGELFF. In DNA form, the CDR3 reads TGTGCCAGCAGCGCAGCGACCGGGGAGCTGTTTTTT.

The chain couples TRBV5-6 to TRBJ2-7, with D hard to call. Between the trimmed V and J ends, which lost 3 bases and 6 bases, there was a span of 25 bases. The CDR3 extends over 17 amino acids. Germline values: CDR1 SGHDT, CDR2 YYEEEE. DNA for the CDR3: TGTGCCAGCAGCTCCTCCTCGACTCTCCCCGAAATCAGCGAGCAGTACTTC. Encoded protein: CASSSSSTLPEISEQYF.

This CDR3 reads CASRLSAGGKSDTQYF. CDR3 DNA: TGTGCCAGTAGACTCTCCGCAGGGGGGAAATCAGATACGCAGTATTTT. The chain has TRBV19 and TRBJ2-3, with TRBD1 as a possible D gene (7 bases). Germline values: CDR1 LNHDA, CDR2 SQIVND (reference sequence). The CDR3 covers 16 residues. V was cut by 6 bases and J by 4 bases, with 20 bases left in between.